The 24 T cell receptor beta chains given below trace back to one sample, sequenced in a study of cytomegalovirus exposure and HLA in healthy donors. The PCR contained 60 Vbeta and 13 Jbeta primers. The repertoire was sequenced with immunoSEQ multiplex PCR; TCRdb's copy has only in-frame clones and lacks some. The sample has about 270,000 clones, 70% to 90% seen once. Sequences were obtained from PBMCs. These receptor sequences come from a middle-aged man in good health and CMV-seropositive.

Only one count was recorded for this clone. This chain uses TRBV19 with TRBJ2-3; D is possibly TRBD2 (6 bases). Germline V gene sequence: CDR1 LNHDA, CDR2 SQIVND (reference sequence). Deletions cut 1 base from V and 4 bases from J, with 12 bases between. CDR3 size: 15 residues. The CDR3, as DNA: TGTGCCAGTAGTATAGGGGCTAGCGCGGCAGATACGCAGTATTTT. It codes for CASSIGASAADTQYF.

This clone was observed a few times. V is TRBV7-2 and J is TRBJ1-5; TRBD1 aligns across 12 bases. The CDR3 is made up of 16 amino acids. Per germline, CDR1 SGHTA and CDR2 FQGNSA. V shed 4 bases and J 7 bases; nucleotides not matched to a gene: 8. As DNA, the CDR3 is TGTGCCAGCAGCTCAGCCGGGACAGGGGGCTGGCAGCCCCAGCATTTT. Translating it yields CASSSAGTGGWQPQHF. Drawing the rest from reference TRBV7-2 and TRBJ1-5, the complete variable domain is GAGVSQSPSNKVTEKGKDVELRCDPISGHTALYWYRQSLGQGLEFLIYFQGNSAPDKSGLPSDRFSAERTGGSVSTLTIQRTQQEDSAVYLCASSSAGTGGWQPQHFGDGTRLSIL.

The chain joins TRBV9 to TRBJ2-7; D might be TRBD2 (5 bases). CDR3 length: 13 residues. V gave up 3 bases and J gave up 0 bases, with 7 bases separating them. Germline CDR1 and CDR2: SGDLS and YYNGEE. CDR3 nucleotide sequence: TGTGCCAGCAGCGGGACTCCCTCCTACGAGCAGTACTTC. This codes for CASSGTPSYEQYF.

V is TRBV2 and J is TRBJ2-7; TRBD2 is a possible D gene (6 bases). The CDR3 is 14 residues long. Germline CDR1 and CDR2: SNHLY and FYNNEI. V lost 2 bases and J lost 1, with 9 bases in between. In DNA form, the CDR3 reads TGTGCCAGCAGTGAACGGCGGGGATCCTACGAGCAGTACTTC. Its protein product is CASSERRGSYEQYF.

This clone was seen only once. The chain employs TRBV28 and TRBJ2-5, with 9 nucleotides matching TRBD2. The CDR3 totals 15 residues. From germline, CDR1 is MDHEN and CDR2 SYDVKM. V lost 3 bases to trimming and J lost 6 bases; unmatched junction nucleotides: 8. The chain's CDR3 is CASSFGSGSIKTQYF. CDR3 in DNA: TGTGCCAGCAGTTTTGGTAGCGGGAGTATCAAGACCCAGTACTTC. Full variable domain (missing parts from reference TRBV28 and TRBJ2-5): DVKVTQSSRYLVKRTGEKVFLECVQDMDHENMFWYRQDPGLGLRLIYFSYDVKMKEKGDIPEGYSVSREKKERFSLILESASTNQTSMYLCASSFGSGSIKTQYFGPGTRLLVL.

Details on this clone: The sample has other DNA sequences that encode this CDR3 too. This chain joins TRBV18 and TRBJ2-2; 8 bases match TRBD1. Looked up from germline, CDR1 is KGHSH and CDR2 is LQKENI. V was pared by 2 bases and J by 4 bases, with 6 bases of the junction left unmatched. The CDR3 is made up of 16 amino acids. DNA of the CDR3: TGTGCCAGCTCACCAGTAGGACAGGGCGGCACCGGGGAGCTGTTTTTT. Protein sequence: CASSPVGQGGTGELFF.

This clone was detected only once. The J gene is TRBJ2-1, the V gene TRBV6-1; 11 nucleotides agree with TRBD2. The CDR3 sequence is 16 residues long. Trimming at V came to 3 bases and at J to 9 bases, leaving 10 bases not matched to a gene. CDR1 MNHNS and CDR2 SASEGT come from the germline V gene. The CDR3: CASSEELAGVGGEQFF. As DNA, the CDR3 is TGTGCCAGCAGTGAGGAACTAGCGGGAGTAGGAGGTGAGCAGTTCTTC.

The table lists this clone with a count of one. The chain employs TRBV7-2 and TRBJ1-2; TRBD1 agrees at 10 bases. The CDR3 consists of 15 residues. Germline V gene data show CDR1 as SGHTA and CDR2 as FQGNSA. V lost 1 base to trimming and J lost 3 bases; unmatched junction nucleotides: 2. The CDR3 region is CASSLGGQGYYGYTF. Written as DNA, the CDR3 is TGTGCCAGCAGCTTAGGGGGACAGGGGTACTATGGCTACACCTTC.

The chain carries TRBV7-2 and TRBJ2-7, with 11 bases aligning to TRBD2. The germline CDR1 and CDR2 sequences are SGHTA and FQGNSA. The J segment lost 0 bases and the V segment lost 1 base, leaving 2 bases of the junction unmatched. This CDR3 has 16 residues. CDR3 protein: CASSLDGTSGSYEQYF. CDR3 sequence (DNA): TGTGCCAGCAGCTTAGACGGGACTAGCGGCTCCTACGAGCAGTACTTC.

The chain combines TRBV9 with TRBJ2-1; the D is unclear. Germline V gene data show CDR1 as SGDLS and CDR2 as YYNGEE. V was cut by 4 bases and J by 0 bases, with 11 bases left in between. This CDR3 comprises 15 residues. CDR3 residues: CASSPHSSSYNEQFF. Written as DNA, the CDR3 is TGTGCCAGCAGCCCTCACAGCAGCTCCTACAATGAGCAGTTCTTC.

The genes are TRBV9 and TRBJ2-6; TRBD1 agrees at 8 bases. Germline CDR1 reads SGDLS; CDR2 reads YYNGEE. J was trimmed by 0 bases and V by 4 bases; bases with no gene match: 3. This CDR3 is 16 amino acids long. CDR3 loop: CASSPTGDSGANVLTF. The CDR3 nucleotides are TGTGCCAGCAGCCCGACAGGGGACTCTGGGGCCAACGTCCTGACTTTC.

The chain employs TRBV25-1 and TRBJ1-5, with 11 bases fitting TRBD1. The trim removed 3 bases at V and 6 bases at J, leaving 4 bases unmatched. The CDR3 loop spans 15 amino acids. The germline V gene encodes CDR1 MGHDK and CDR2 SYGVNS. This CDR3 is CASSEPGTGGQPQHF. The CDR3 DNA sequence: TGTGCCAGCAGTGAGCCCGGGACAGGGGGTCAGCCCCAGCATTTT.

This clone occurred once. The chain is built from TRBV27 and TRBJ2-2; D unclear. Trimming pared 2 bases from V and 1 base from J, leaving 5 bases between. CDR3 length: 14 amino acids. Germline values: CDR1 MNHEY, CDR2 SMNVEV (reference sequence). The CDR3 region is CASSLDLNTGELFF. CDR3 sequence (DNA): TGTGCCAGCAGTTTAGACTTGAACACCGGGGAGCTGTTTTTT.

The gene calls are TRBV5-4 and TRBJ2-5; 7 bases are shared with TRBD2. The junction had 8 bases not matched to a gene; V was cut back by 5 bases and J by 4 bases. The CDR3 spans 14 residues. The germline V gene has CDR1 SGHNT and CDR2 YYREEE (reference sequence). The CDR3 nucleotides are TGTGCCAGCAGTTCGGAGGGAGGGGCAGAGACCCAGTACTTC. Amino acid sequence: CASSSEGGAETQYF.

The V call is TRBV7-9, the J call TRBJ2-2; a weak D match, TRBD2 (7 bases). This CDR3 has 18 amino acids. Deletions cut 8 bases from V and 5 bases from J, with 27 bases between. Germline lookup yields CDR1 SEHNR and CDR2 FQNEAQ (reference sequence). Here the CDR3 DNA reads TGTGCCAGCTCGCTAGGGGGAGGGCCCGGATTGGCGACCGGGGAGCTGTTTTTT. Protein: CASSLGGGPGLATGELFF. The whole variable domain, filled in from reference TRBV7-9 and TRBJ2-2, reads DTGVSQNPRHKITKRGQNVTFRCDPISEHNRLYWYRQTLGQGPEFLTYFQNEAQLEKSRLLSDRFSAERPKGSFSTLEIQRTEQGDSAMYLCASSLGGGPGLATGELFFGEGSRLTVL.

This CDR3 is CASSPKGLAGGPTDTQYF. The CDR3 DNA reads TGTGCCAGCAGCCCAAAGGGACTAGCGGGAGGACCCACAGATACGCAGTATTTT. The chain joins TRBV7-3 to TRBJ2-3, with 15 bases lining up with TRBD2. The CDR3 is 18 residues long. Germline V gene sequence: CDR1 SGHTA, CDR2 FQGTGA. With V trimmed by 5 bases and J by 2 bases, 8 bases remained unmatched.

This chain joins TRBV5-4 and TRBJ2-2, with 7 bases identical to TRBD2. The CDR3 length is 14 residues. Germline CDR1 is SGHNT and CDR2 is YYREEE (reference sequence). Germline trimming cut 7 bases from V and 6 bases from J; bases unmatched to any gene: 9. DNA of the CDR3: TGTGCCAGCGGACGGGCGGGAGCGGCCGGGGAGCTGTTTTTT. This gives the protein CASGRAGAAGELFF. Together with reference TRBV5-4 and TRBJ2-2, the CDR3 gives the full variable domain: ETGVTQSPTHLIKTRGQQVTLRCSSQSGHNTVSWYQQALGQGPQFIFQYYREEENGRGNFPPRFSGLQFPNYSSELNVNALELDDSALYLCASGRAGAAGELFFGEGSRLTVL.

The chain recombines TRBV18 with TRBJ1-3; no reliable D call. CDR1 is KGHSH, CDR2 LQKENI, per germline. This CDR3 is 14 amino acids long. Trimming shortened V by 2 bases and J by 2 bases, and 7 bases separated the two germline ends. For the CDR3, the DNA is TGTGCCAGCTCACCAGGAGGGACTGGAAACACCATATATTTT. This translates into CASSPGGTGNTIYF.

The rearrangement joins TRBV10-1 to TRBJ2-7; 7 bases are shared with TRBD1. Per the germline V gene, CDR1 is WNHNN and CDR2 is SYGVQD (reference sequence). This CDR3 is built from 13 residues. Unmatched junction bases numbered 8, after V lost 6 bases and J lost 6 bases. The CDR3: CASSLKTGSEQYF. The DNA for the CDR3 is TGCGCCAGCAGCCTCAAGACAGGGAGCGAGCAGTACTTC.

The chain combines TRBV5-1 with TRBJ1-5; D remains unclear. V was trimmed by 0 bases and J by 6 bases, leaving 13 bases between them. This CDR3 has 15 residues. CDR1 and CDR2 from the germline V gene are SGHRS and YFSETQ. CDR3 sequence reads: CASSLEPHTGQPQHF. CDR3 nucleotides: TGCGCCAGCAGCTTGGAACCACATACGGGTCAGCCCCAGCATTTT.

The rearrangement joins TRBV11-2 to TRBJ2-2; 8 bases match TRBD2. Germline V gene lookup returns CDR1 SGHAT and CDR2 FQNNGV. The CDR3 consists of 14 residues. The J segment lost 6 bases and the V segment lost 6 bases, leaving 6 bases of the junction unmatched. The CDR3 spells CASRAGTSSGELFF. In DNA form, the CDR3 reads TGTGCCAGCAGGGCCGGGACTAGTTCCGGGGAGCTGTTTTTT.

This clone was counted a single time. This chain connects TRBV6-5 to TRBJ2-7; D gene unclear. The V end was cut by 8 bases, the J end by 3 bases, with 8 bases between. Germline-derived CDR1 and CDR2 are MNHEY and SVGAGI. CDR3 length equals 11 residues. DNA for the CDR3: TGTGCCAGCCGGCGGAGCTACGAGCAGTACTTC. Amino acids: CASRRSYEQYF.

The rearrangement uses TRBV15 and TRBJ2-2; 8 bases line up with TRBD1. Per the germline V gene, CDR1 is LNHNV and CDR2 is YYDKDF (reference sequence). This CDR3 is 16 amino acids long. Losses at the gene ends were 0 bases for V and 9 bases for J; bases not matched to a gene: 9. The CDR3 protein is CATSRDSGGAVRELFF. The CDR3 DNA sequence: TGTGCCACCAGCAGAGATTCAGGGGGCGCAGTCCGGGAGCTGTTTTTT.

This chain links TRBV2 with TRBJ2-7, with 7 bases matching TRBD1. Trimming cost V 6 bases and J 3 bases; bases outside gene matches: 5. From germline, CDR1 is SNHLY and CDR2 FYNNEI. This CDR3 is built from 13 residues. The CDR3 region has the DNA TGTGCCAGCAGCCCGGGACAGTACTACGAGCAGTACTTC. This translates into CASSPGQYYEQYF. The whole variable domain, remainder taken from reference TRBV2 and TRBJ2-7, is EPEVTQTPSHQVTQMGQEVILRCVPISNHLYFYWYRQILGQKVEFLVSFYNNEISEKSEIFDDQFSVERPDGSNFTLKIRSTKLEDSAMYFCASSPGQYYEQYFGPGTRLTVT.